A selection of T cell receptor beta chains follows, all from one sample in a study of Ad26.COV2.S vaccination and SARS-CoV-2 variants. Libraries were prepared by immunoSEQ multiplex PCR; TCRdb keeps only in-frame clonotypes and omits some of them. The sample lists a few hundred thousand clones, roughly 90% occurring once. Sequenced here: peripheral blood, sampled in a trial of Ad26.COV2.S vaccine versus placebo. The receptors were gathered from a person between 18 and 59 years old who received the Ad26.COV2.S COVID-19 vaccine or a placebo. Both conserved end residues are part of each CDR3. A D gene is named only where the DNA matches it firmly. The size entry is marked missing in some rows and otherwise reads once, few, many or a size class.

d_call: -; cdr3_length: 10; v_call: TRBV30; j_call: TRBJ1-4; clone_size: -; cdr3_aa: CAWKEEKLFF; cdr3_nt: TGTGCCTGGAAGGAAGAAAAACTGTTTTTT
d_call: TRBD1; cdr3_length: 13; v_call: TRBV6-5; j_call: TRBJ2-7; clone_size: -; cdr3_aa: CASSRDSPYEQYF; cdr3_nt: TGTGCCAGCAGTCGGGACAGCCCCTACGAGCAGTACTTC
d_call: -; cdr3_length: 13; v_call: TRBV4-1; j_call: TRBJ2-3; clone_size: -; cdr3_aa: CASSRTFTDTQYF; cdr3_nt: TGCGCCAGCAGCCGAACTTTCACAGATACGCAGTATTTT
d_call: TRBD2; cdr3_length: 14; v_call: TRBV6-5; j_call: TRBJ2-3; clone_size: -; cdr3_aa: CASRSPGGVDTQYF; cdr3_nt: TGTGCCAGCAGATCCCCGGGGGGGGTTGATACGCAGTATTTT
d_call: -; cdr3_length: 14; v_call: TRBV25-1; j_call: TRBJ2-5; clone_size: once; cdr3_aa: CASASGGWEETQYF; cdr3_nt: TGTGCCAGCGCGTCTGGGGGATGGGAAGAGACCCAGTACTTC
d_call: TRBD1; cdr3_length: 16; v_call: TRBV6-5; j_call: TRBJ1-4; clone_size: few; cdr3_aa: CASSYSIQTGVEKLFF; cdr3_nt: TGTGCCAGCAGTTACTCGATACAGACAGGGGTTGAAAAACTGTTTTTT
d_call: -; cdr3_length: 15; v_call: TRBV9; j_call: TRBJ2-1; clone_size: -; cdr3_aa: CASSALRARNDEQFF; cdr3_nt: TGTGCCAGCAGCGCCCTTAGGGCCCGTAATGACGAGCAGTTCTTC
d_call: TRBD1; cdr3_length: 14; v_call: TRBV28; j_call: TRBJ1-1; clone_size: -; cdr3_aa: CASSGTGGRTEAFF; cdr3_nt: TGTGCCAGCAGCGGGACAGGGGGCCGCACTGAAGCTTTCTTT
d_call: TRBD1; cdr3_length: 15; v_call: TRBV19; j_call: TRBJ1-5; clone_size: once; cdr3_aa: CASSIWTGGTQPQHF; cdr3_nt: TGTGCCAGTAGTATTTGGACAGGGGGCACTCAGCCCCAGCATTTT
d_call: TRBD2; cdr3_length: 13; v_call: TRBV6-2/TRBV6-3; j_call: TRBJ2-1; clone_size: -; cdr3_aa: CASSRLAGGEQFF; cdr3_nt: TGTGCCAGCAGTCGACTAGCGGGAGGTGAGCAGTTCTTC
d_call: TRBD2; cdr3_length: 15; v_call: TRBV19; j_call: TRBJ2-7; clone_size: -; cdr3_aa: CASSIATSPSYEQYF; cdr3_nt: TGTGCCAGTAGTATAGCGACTAGCCCGTCCTACGAGCAGTACTTC